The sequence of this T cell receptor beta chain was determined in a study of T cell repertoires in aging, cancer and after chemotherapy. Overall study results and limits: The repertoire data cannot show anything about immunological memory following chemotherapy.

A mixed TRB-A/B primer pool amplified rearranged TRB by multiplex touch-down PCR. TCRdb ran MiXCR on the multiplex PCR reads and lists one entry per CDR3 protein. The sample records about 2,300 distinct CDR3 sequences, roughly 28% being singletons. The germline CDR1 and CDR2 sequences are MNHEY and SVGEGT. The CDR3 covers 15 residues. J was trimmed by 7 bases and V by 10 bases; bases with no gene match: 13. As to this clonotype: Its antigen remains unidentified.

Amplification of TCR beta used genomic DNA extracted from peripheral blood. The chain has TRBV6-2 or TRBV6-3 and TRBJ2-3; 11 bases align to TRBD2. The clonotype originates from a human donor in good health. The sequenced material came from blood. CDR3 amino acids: CATQTGASGGNTQYF. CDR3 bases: TGTGCCACCCAGACAGGGGCTAGCGGGGGGAATACGCAGTATTTT.